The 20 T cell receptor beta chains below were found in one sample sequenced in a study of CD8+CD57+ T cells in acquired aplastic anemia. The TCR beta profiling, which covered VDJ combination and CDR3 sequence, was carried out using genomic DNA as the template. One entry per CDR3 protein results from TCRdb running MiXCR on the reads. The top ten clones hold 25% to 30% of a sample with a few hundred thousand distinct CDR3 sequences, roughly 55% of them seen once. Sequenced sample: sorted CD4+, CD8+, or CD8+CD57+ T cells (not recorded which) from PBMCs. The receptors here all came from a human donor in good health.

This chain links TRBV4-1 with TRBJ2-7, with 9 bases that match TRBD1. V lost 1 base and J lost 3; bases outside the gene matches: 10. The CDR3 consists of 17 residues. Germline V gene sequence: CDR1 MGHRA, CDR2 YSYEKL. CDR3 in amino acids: CASSQGWGDRAIYEQYF. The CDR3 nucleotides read TGCGCCAGCAGCCAAGGGTGGGGGGACAGGGCGATCTACGAGCAGTACTTC.

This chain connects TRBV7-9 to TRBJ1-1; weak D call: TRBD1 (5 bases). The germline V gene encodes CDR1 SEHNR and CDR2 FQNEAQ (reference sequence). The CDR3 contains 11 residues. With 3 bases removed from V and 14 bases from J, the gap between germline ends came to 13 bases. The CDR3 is CASSLGQDAFF. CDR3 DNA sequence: TGTGCCAGCAGCTTGGGGCAAGATGCCTTCTTT.

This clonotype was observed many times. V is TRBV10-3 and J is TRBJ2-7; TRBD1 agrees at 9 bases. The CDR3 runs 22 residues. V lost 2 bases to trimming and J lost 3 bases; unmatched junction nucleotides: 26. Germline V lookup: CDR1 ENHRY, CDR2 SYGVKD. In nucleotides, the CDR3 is TGTGCCATCAGTGAGGGAGGGGGACAGGGTAACGCTCGCCCTTTTTCGATCTACGAGCAGTACTTC. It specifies CAISEGGGQGNARPFSIYEQYF.

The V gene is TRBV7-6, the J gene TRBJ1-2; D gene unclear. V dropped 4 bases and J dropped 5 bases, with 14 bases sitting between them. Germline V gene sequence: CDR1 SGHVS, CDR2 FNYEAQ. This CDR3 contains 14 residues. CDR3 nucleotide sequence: TGTGCCAGCAGCTCCCTGCAGTACCCATATGGCTACACCTTC. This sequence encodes CASSSLQYPYGYTF. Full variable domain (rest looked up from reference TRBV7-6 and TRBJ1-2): GAGVSQSPRYKVTKRGQDVALRCDPISGHVSLYWYRQALGQGPEFLTYFNYEAQQDKSGLPNDRFSAERPEGSISTLTIQRTEQRDSAMYRCASSSLQYPYGYTFGSGTRLTVV.

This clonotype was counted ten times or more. CDR3 nucleotides: TGTGCCAGCATCAAAAGGGTGTGGCTAGCTTTCTTT. This encodes CASIKRVWLAFF. The chain has TRBV12-3 or TRBV12-4 and TRBJ1-1; no clear D. The V and J ends lost 7 bases and 10 bases respectively, with 16 bases between them. The CDR3 covers 12 residues.

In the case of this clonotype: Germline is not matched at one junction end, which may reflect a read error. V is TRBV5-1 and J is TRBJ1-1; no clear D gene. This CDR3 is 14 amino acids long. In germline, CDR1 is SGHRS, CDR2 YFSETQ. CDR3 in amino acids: CASSFEGSNTEAFF. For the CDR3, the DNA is TGTGCCAGCAGCTTTGAGGGTTCGAACACTGAAGCTTTCTTT.

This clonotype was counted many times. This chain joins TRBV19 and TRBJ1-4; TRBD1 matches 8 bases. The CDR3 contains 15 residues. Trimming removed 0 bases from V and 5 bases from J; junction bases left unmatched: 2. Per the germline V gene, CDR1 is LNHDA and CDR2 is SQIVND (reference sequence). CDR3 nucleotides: TGTGCCAGTAGTATAGATTGGACAGGGAATGAAAAACTGTTTTTT. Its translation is CASSIDWTGNEKLFF.

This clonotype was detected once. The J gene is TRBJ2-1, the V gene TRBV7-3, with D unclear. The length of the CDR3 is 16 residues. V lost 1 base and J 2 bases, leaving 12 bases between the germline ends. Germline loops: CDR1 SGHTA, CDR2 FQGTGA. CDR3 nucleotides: TGTGCCAGCAGCTTAATGGCGGTTCCCACCTACAATGAGCAGTTCTTC. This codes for CASSLMAVPTYNEQFF.

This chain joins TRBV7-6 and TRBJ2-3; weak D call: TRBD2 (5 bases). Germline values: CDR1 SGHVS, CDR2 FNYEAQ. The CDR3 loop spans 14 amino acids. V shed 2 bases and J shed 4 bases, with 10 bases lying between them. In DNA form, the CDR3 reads TGTGCCAGCAGCTTAAGAACTAGATCAGATACGCAGTATTTT. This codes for CASSLRTRSDTQYF.

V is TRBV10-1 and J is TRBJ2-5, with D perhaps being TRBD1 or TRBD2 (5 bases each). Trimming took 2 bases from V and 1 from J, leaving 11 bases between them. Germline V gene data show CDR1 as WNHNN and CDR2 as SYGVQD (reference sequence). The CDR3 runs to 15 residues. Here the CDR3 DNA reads TGCGCCAGCAGTGAGGTTCGGGGCAGCCAAGAGACCCAGTACTTC. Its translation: CASSEVRGSQETQYF.

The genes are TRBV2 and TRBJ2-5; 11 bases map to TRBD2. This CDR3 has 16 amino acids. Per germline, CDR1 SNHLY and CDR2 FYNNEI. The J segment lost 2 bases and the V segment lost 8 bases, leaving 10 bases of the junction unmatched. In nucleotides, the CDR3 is TGTGCCAGCTGGGCTAGCGGGAGGCCGGGGCAAGAGACCCAGTACTTC. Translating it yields CASWASGRPGQETQYF.

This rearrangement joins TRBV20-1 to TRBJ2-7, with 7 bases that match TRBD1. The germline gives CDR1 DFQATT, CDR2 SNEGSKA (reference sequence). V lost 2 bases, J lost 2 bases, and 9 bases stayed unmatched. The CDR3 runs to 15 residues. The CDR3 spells CSARRLPGQTYEQYF. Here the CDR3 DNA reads TGCAGTGCTAGACGCCTGCCGGGACAGACCTACGAGCAGTACTTC.

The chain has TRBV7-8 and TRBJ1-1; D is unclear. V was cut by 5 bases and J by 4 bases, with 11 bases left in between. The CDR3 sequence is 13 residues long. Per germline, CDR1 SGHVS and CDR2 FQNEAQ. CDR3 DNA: TGTGCCAGCAGCCCCGGGGTTACCACTGAAGCTTTCTTT. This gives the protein CASSPGVTTEAFF.

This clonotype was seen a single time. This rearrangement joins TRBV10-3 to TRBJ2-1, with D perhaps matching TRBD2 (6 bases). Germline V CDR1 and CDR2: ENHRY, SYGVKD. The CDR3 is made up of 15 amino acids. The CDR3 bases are TGTGCTAGTGATGGGCGGGGTGGCTCCTACAATGAGCAGTTCTTC. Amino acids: CASDGRGGSYNEQFF.

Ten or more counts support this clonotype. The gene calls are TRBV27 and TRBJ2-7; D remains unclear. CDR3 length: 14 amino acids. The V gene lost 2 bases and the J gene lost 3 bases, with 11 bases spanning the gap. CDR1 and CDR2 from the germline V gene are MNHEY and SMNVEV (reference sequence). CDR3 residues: CASSLVGNSYEQYF. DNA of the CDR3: TGTGCCAGCAGTTTAGTGGGCAATAGCTACGAGCAGTACTTC.

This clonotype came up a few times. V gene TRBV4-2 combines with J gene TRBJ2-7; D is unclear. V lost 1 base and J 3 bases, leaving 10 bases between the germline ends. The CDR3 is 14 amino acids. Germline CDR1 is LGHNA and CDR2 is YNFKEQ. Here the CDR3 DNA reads TGTGCCAGCAGCCAAGTCGGCAGCAACTACGAGCAGTACTTC. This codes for CASSQVGSNYEQYF.

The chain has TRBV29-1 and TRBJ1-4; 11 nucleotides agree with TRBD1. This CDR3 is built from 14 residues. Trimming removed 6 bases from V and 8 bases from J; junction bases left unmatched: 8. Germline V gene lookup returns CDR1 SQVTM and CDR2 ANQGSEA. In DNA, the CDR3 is TGCAGCGTAGATACCGGGACAGGGGGAGAAAAACTGTTTTTT. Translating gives CSVDTGTGGEKLFF. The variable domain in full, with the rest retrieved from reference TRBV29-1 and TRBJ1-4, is SAVISQKPSRDICQRGTSLTIQCQVDSQVTMMFWYRQQPGQSLTLIATANQGSEATYESGFVIDKFPISRPNLTFSTLTVSNMSPEDSSIYLCSVDTGTGGEKLFFGSGTQLSVL.

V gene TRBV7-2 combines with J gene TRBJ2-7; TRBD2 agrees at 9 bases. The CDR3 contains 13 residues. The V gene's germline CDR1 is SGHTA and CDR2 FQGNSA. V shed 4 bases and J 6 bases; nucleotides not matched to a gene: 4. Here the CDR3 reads CASSSRGGGEQYF. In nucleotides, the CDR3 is TGTGCCAGCAGCTCGCGGGGGGGCGGCGAGCAGTACTTC.

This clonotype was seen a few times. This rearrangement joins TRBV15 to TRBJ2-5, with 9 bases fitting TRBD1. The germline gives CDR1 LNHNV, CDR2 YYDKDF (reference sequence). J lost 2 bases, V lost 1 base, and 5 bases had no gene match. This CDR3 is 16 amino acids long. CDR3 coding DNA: TGTGCCACCAGCAGAGGCGGGACAGGGCCACAAGAGACCCAGTACTTC. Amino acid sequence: CATSRGGTGPQETQYF. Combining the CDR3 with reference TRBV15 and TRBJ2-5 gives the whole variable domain DAMVIQNPRYQVTQFGKPVTLSCSQTLNHNVMYWYQQKSSQAPKLLFHYYDKDFNNEADTPDNFQSRRPNTSFCFLDIRSPGLGDTAMYLCATSRGGTGPQETQYFGPGTRLLVL.

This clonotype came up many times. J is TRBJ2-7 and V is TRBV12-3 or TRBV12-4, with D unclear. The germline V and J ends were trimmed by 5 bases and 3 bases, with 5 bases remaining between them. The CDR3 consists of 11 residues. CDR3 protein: CASSPDYEQYF. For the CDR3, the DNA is TGTGCCAGCAGTCCCGACTACGAGCAGTACTTC.